The 16 T cell receptor beta chains listed next were all sequenced from one sample in a study of CD8+CD57+ T cells in acquired aplastic anemia. Profiling of TCR beta VDJ combinations and CDR3 sequences used genomic DNA as template. Each CDR3 protein is one row after TCRdb ran MiXCR on the reads. The table lists under 200,000 distinct CDR3 sequences, approximately 43% of them singletons. Sequenced material: sorted CD4+, CD8+, or CD8+CD57+ T cells (not recorded which) from PBMCs. The source of these receptors is a human donor in good health.

Only a few counts were recorded for this clonotype. A single base separates this from a much larger clone, so it may be a read error. The chain's CDR3 is CSASFGHQETQCF. Here the CDR3 DNA reads TGCAGTGCTAGTTTTGGGCACCAAGAGACCCAGTGCTTC. V gene TRBV20-1 combines with J gene TRBJ2-5; D is ambiguous. The germline V gene encodes CDR1 DFQATT and CDR2 SNEGSKA (reference sequence). CDR3 length: 13 amino acids.

This chain links TRBV20-1 with TRBJ2-7; either TRBD1 or TRBD2 may supply D (5 bases each). The CDR3 loop spans 14 amino acids. The germline gives CDR1 DFQATT, CDR2 SNEGSKA (reference sequence). V dropped 3 bases and J dropped 5 bases, with 17 bases sitting between them. The CDR3, as DNA: TGCAGTGCTAGTGCCGGGACCGCCACCCACGAGCAGTACTTC. It codes for CSASAGTATHEQYF.

This chain uses TRBV2 with TRBJ1-1, with 7 bases matching TRBD1. V trimming: 5 bases; J trimming: 4 bases; junction bases outside the gene matches: 7. This CDR3 is built from 14 residues. Germline CDR1 reads SNHLY; CDR2 reads FYNNEI. The CDR3 loop reads CASSKGGGGTEAFF. The CDR3, as DNA: TGTGCCAGCAGTAAAGGGGGCGGCGGCACTGAAGCTTTCTTT.

The chain is built from TRBV24-1 and TRBJ1-1; tentative D call: TRBD1 (5 bases). The CDR3 consists of 14 residues. Germline V gene sequence: CDR1 KGHDR, CDR2 SFDVKD. V was shortened by 2 bases and J by 3 bases, with 9 bases between the two germline ends. The CDR3 reads CATSDSRDDTEAFF. The CDR3 DNA sequence: TGTGCCACCAGTGATTCTCGGGACGACACTGAAGCTTTCTTT.

The V and J genes are TRBV10-3 and TRBJ1-2, with D maybe TRBD1 (5 bases). Trimming removed 8 bases at V and 3 bases at J, with 13 bases between. Germline values: CDR1 ENHRY, CDR2 SYGVKD. This CDR3 spans 13 amino acids. The DNA for the CDR3 is TGTGCCATCGGGGCCAGGGACGACTATGGCTACACCTTC. Translated: CAIGARDDYGYTF.

There are many counts of this clonotype. The rearrangement joins TRBV10-3 to TRBJ2-7, with TRBD2 matching over 15 bases. The CDR3 is made up of 16 amino acids. Trimming at V came to 8 bases and at J to 2 bases, leaving 7 bases not matched to a gene. The germline V gene has CDR1 ENHRY and CDR2 SYGVKD. The CDR3 spells CAIAGTSGRTTYEQYF. CDR3 DNA: TGTGCCATCGCCGGGACTAGCGGGAGGACGACCTACGAGCAGTACTTC.

The chain is built from TRBV7-8 and TRBJ1-2; no definite D call. V was pared by 2 bases and J by 5 bases, with 9 bases between. Germline V gives CDR1 SGHVS, CDR2 FQNEAQ. The CDR3 is 13 residues long. The CDR3 DNA reads as TGTGCCAGCAGCTTATTGACGGATTATGGCTACACCTTC. It is translated as CASSLLTDYGYTF.

CDR3 loop: CSVGIAAYNEQFF. The CDR3 DNA is TGCAGCGTTGGAATAGCGGCCTACAATGAGCAGTTCTTC. V is TRBV29-1 and J is TRBJ2-1; D may be TRBD2 (6 bases). Deletions cut 4 bases from V and 2 bases from J, with 9 bases between. The CDR3 runs to 13 residues. Germline V gene sequence: CDR1 SQVTM, CDR2 ANQGSEA.

V is TRBV12-5 and J is TRBJ1-1; TRBD1 aligns across 7 bases. The V gene's germline CDR1 is LGHNT and CDR2 FRNRAP. V lost 3 bases, J lost 0 bases, and 10 bases stayed unmatched. This CDR3 spans 17 amino acids. The CDR3, as DNA: TGTGCTAGTGGTTTACCCGGGACAGATGTAATGAACACTGAAGCTTTCTTT. This gives the protein CASGLPGTDVMNTEAFF.

In the case of this clonotype: This may come from a read error, since a much larger clone is one base off. The CDR3 does not close with the conserved phenylalanine or tryptophan, likely indicating a read error. The chain joins TRBV4-2 to TRBJ2-1; a weak D match, TRBD2 (6 bases). The CDR3 has 15 amino acids. CDR1 and CDR2 (germline): LGHNA, YNFKEQ. Trimming pared 0 bases from V and 0 bases from J, leaving 6 bases between. The CDR3 spells CASSQETSSYNEQFS. The CDR3 DNA reads TGTGCCAGCAGCCAAGAGACTAGCTCCTACAATGAGCAGTTCTCC.

V usage is TRBV12-3 or TRBV12-4 and J usage is TRBJ1-4; no clear D. With 4 bases removed from V and 0 bases from J, the gap between germline ends came to 3 bases. The CDR3 spans 13 residues. CDR3 residues: CASSSTTNEKLFF. In DNA, the CDR3 is TGTGCCAGCAGTTCCACAACTAATGAAAAACTGTTTTTT.

The CDR3 DNA is TGTGCCAGCGGACCGGTGGCTTCCAACGAGCAGTACTTC. Translating it yields CASGPVASNEQYF. The V gene is TRBV7-3, the J gene TRBJ2-7, with no clear D. The germline V gene encodes CDR1 SGHTA and CDR2 FQGTGA. V lost 8 bases and J lost 5, with 16 bases in between. This CDR3 has 13 residues.

Many counts were recorded for this clonotype. This chain uses TRBV5-4 with TRBJ1-1, with unresolved D. The ends were cut back, 6 bases at V and 2 bases at J, with 11 bases in the middle. The CDR3 runs to 13 residues. The germline V gene encodes CDR1 SGHNT and CDR2 YYREEE (reference sequence). This chain's CDR3 is CASTSQVNTEAFF. In DNA, the CDR3 is TGTGCCAGCACTAGCCAGGTTAACACTGAAGCTTTCTTT.

The chain uses TRBV11-1 and TRBJ2-7, with 7 bases fitting TRBD2. V dropped 6 bases and J dropped 0; count of bases not matched to a gene: 11. This CDR3 contains 16 residues. The germline CDR1 and CDR2 sequences are SGHAT and FQDESV (reference sequence). CDR3 nucleotide sequence: TGTGCCAGCAGGCCCCTAAGCGGGATGGGCTCCTACGAGCAGTACTTC. Translating gives CASRPLSGMGSYEQYF.

This clonotype was seen ten or more times. The chain has TRBV12-3 or TRBV12-4 and TRBJ2-5; TRBD2 matches 9 bases. The CDR3 covers 15 residues. V was pared by 3 bases and J by 4 bases, with 6 bases of the junction left unmatched. The CDR3 loop is CASSFGASGVETQYF. In DNA, the CDR3 is TGTGCCAGCAGTTTCGGCGCTAGCGGGGTAGAGACCCAGTACTTC.

This clonotype was seen only once. The J gene is TRBJ2-1, the V gene TRBV29-1; 12 bases line up with TRBD2. Germline lookup yields CDR1 SQVTM and CDR2 ANQGSEA. There are 15 residues in the CDR3. The V segment lost 7 bases and the J segment 2 bases; nucleotides outside the gene matches: 6. CDR3 coding DNA: TGCAGCGGACGGACTAGCGGGAACACCTACAATGAGCAGTTCTTC. Translating it yields CSGRTSGNTYNEQFF.